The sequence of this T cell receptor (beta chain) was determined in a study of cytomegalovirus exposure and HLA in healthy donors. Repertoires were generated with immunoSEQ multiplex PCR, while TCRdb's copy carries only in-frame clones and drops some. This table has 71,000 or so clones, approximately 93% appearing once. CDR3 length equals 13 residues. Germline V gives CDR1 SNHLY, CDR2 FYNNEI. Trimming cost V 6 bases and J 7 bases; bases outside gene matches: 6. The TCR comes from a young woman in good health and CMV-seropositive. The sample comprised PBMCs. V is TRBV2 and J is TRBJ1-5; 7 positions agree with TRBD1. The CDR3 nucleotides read TGTGCCAGCAGGAGTAGGGGGCTGCAGCCCCAGCATTTT. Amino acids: CASRSRGLQPQHF.